This T cell receptor beta chain was profiled in a study of T cells in Graves' hyperthyroidism and ophthalmopathy. General observations from the study: Ophthalmopathy, which appeared later, was predicted by the model a median approximately six months before onset.

Researchers took RNA transcripts and amplified the TCR beta CDR3 regions from them. RT-PCR in the first round (using the HTBI primer set) targeted the TCR CDR3. In TCRdb, the multiplex PCR reads were re-called with MiXCR into one record per CDR3 protein. The table has more than 300,000 distinct CDR3 sequences, 14% seen once. This clonotype was detected ten times or more. What it binds is not known. The CDR3 covers 17 residues. V was pared by 0 bases and J by 5 bases, with 10 bases of the junction left unmatched. Germline V CDR1 and CDR2: SGHRS, YFSETQ. Used for diagnoses were clinical symptoms, serum thyroxine and TRAb, thyroid ultrasound and orbital computed tomography. Roughly 9.1 ml of fresh peripheral blood supplied the PBMCs.

The sequence was obtained from a woman aged 25 to 45 with Graves' ophthalmopathy. The source material was blood. The rearrangement joins TRBV5-1 to TRBJ2-5, with 10 bases that match TRBD2. Here the CDR3 DNA reads TGCGCCAGCAGCTTGGGCCTCAGCGGGGGGGCCCTGGAGACCCAGTACTTC. This translates into CASSLGLSGGALETQYF.